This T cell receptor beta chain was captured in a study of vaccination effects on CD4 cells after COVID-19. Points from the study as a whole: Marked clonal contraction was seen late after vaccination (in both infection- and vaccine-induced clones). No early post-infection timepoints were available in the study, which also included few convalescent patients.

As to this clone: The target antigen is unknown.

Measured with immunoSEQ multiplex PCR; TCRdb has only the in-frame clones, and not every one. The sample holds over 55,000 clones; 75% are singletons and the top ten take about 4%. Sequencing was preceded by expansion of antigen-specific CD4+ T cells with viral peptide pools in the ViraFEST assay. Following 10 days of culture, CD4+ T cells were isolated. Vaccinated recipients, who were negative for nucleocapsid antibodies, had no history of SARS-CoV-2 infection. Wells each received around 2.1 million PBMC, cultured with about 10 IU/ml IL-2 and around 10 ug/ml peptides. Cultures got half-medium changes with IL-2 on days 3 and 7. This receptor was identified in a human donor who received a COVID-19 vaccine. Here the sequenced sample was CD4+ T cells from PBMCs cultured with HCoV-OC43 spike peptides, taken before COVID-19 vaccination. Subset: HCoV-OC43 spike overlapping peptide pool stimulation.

CDR3 in amino acids: CASSIERGFQFF. CDR3 in DNA: TGTGCCAGTAGTATAGAGCGGGGTTTTCAATTCTTC. The genes are TRBV19 and TRBJ2-1, with D perhaps TRBD2 (6 bases). V gave up 0 bases and J gave up 16 bases, with 13 bases separating them. The CDR3 length is 12 residues. CDR1 is LNHDA and CDR2 is SQIVND in the germline V gene (reference sequence).